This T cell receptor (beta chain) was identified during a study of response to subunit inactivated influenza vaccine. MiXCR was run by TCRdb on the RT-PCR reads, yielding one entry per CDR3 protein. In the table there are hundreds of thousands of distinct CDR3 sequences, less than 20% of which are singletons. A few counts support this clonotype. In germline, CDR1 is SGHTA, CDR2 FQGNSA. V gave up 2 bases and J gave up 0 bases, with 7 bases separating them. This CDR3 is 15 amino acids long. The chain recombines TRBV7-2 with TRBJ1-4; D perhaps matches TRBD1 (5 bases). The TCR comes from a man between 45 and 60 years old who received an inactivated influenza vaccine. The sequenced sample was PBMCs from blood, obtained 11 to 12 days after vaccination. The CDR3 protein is CASSLRGATNEKLFF. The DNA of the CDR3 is TGTGCCAGCAGCTTACGAGGGGCAACTAATGAAAAACTGTTTTTT.